These 5 T cell receptor beta chains share one sample of origin, sequenced in a study of response to subunit inactivated influenza vaccine. TCRdb ran MiXCR on the RT-PCR reads and lists one entry per CDR3 protein. The sample yields about 830,000 distinct CDR3 sequences, about 18% seen once. The input for sequencing was PBMCs from blood, taken 5 to 6 days after vaccination. The receptors were sampled from a man aged 50 or older who received an inactivated influenza vaccine.

V gene TRBV28 combines with J gene TRBJ2-1; 8 bases line up with TRBD1. Germline V CDR1 and CDR2: MDHEN, SYDVKM. Unmatched junction bases numbered 11, after V lost 6 bases and J lost 4 bases. CDR3 size: 16 residues. The CDR3 region is CASSRGTGPIYNEQFF. The CDR3 DNA follows: TGTGCCAGCAGCCGCGGGACAGGACCGATTTACAATGAGCAGTTCTTC.

This clonotype was seen at least ten times. The DNA for the CDR3 is TGTGCCAGCAGCCCCCTCGGGAGCTCCTACGAGCAGTACTTC. This gives the protein CASSPLGSSYEQYF. This rearrangement joins TRBV4-2 to TRBJ2-7; possibly TRBD2 for D (6 bases). Looked up from germline, CDR1 is LGHNA and CDR2 is YNFKEQ. This CDR3 has 14 residues. V dropped 4 bases and J dropped 0 bases, with 10 bases sitting between them.

This clonotype was seen repeatedly, ten times or more. The J gene is TRBJ2-7, the V gene TRBV7-8; D is unresolved. The CDR3 is 14 residues long. Looked up from germline, CDR1 is SGHVS and CDR2 is FQNEAQ. V lost 3 bases, J lost 0 bases, and 9 bases lay in between. The CDR3 nucleotides are TGTGCCAGCAGCTTGGCGGCACACTCCTACGAGCAGTACTTC. Encoded protein: CASSLAAHSYEQYF. Using reference TRBV7-8 and TRBJ2-7 for the parts outside the CDR3, the full variable domain is GAGVSQSPRYKVAKRGQDVALRCDPISGHVSLFWYQQALGQGPEFLTYFQNEAQLDKSGLPSDRFFAERPEGSVSTLKIQRTQQEDSAVYLCASSLAAHSYEQYFGPGTRLTVT.

This clonotype was found a few times. The V gene is TRBV20-1, the J gene TRBJ1-1, with D maybe TRBD1 (5 bases). Per germline, CDR1 DFQATT and CDR2 SNEGSKA (reference sequence). The V and J ends lost 6 bases and 1 base respectively, with 15 bases between them. The CDR3 runs 14 residues. In DNA form, the CDR3 reads TGCAGTGCCCCATGGGGCCTTCAGAACACTGAAGCTTTCTTT. Its protein product is CSAPWGLQNTEAFF.

This clonotype has just a few counts. This chain joins TRBV11-2 and TRBJ2-7, with 8 bases that match TRBD2. This CDR3 has 16 amino acids. V lost 3 bases and J lost 0; bases outside the gene matches: 7. Germline V gene sequence: CDR1 SGHAT, CDR2 FQNNGV. The chain's CDR3 is CASSFVSSGGSYEQYF. The CDR3 region has the DNA TGTGCCAGCAGCTTTGTATCCAGCGGGGGCTCCTACGAGCAGTACTTC. Full variable domain (remainder filled in from reference TRBV11-2 and TRBJ2-7): EAGVAQSPRYKIIEKRQSVAFWCNPISGHATLYWYQQILGQGPKLLIQFQNNGVVDDSQLPKDRFSAERLKGVDSTLKIQPAKLEDSAVYLCASSFVSSGGSYEQYFGPGTRLTVT.